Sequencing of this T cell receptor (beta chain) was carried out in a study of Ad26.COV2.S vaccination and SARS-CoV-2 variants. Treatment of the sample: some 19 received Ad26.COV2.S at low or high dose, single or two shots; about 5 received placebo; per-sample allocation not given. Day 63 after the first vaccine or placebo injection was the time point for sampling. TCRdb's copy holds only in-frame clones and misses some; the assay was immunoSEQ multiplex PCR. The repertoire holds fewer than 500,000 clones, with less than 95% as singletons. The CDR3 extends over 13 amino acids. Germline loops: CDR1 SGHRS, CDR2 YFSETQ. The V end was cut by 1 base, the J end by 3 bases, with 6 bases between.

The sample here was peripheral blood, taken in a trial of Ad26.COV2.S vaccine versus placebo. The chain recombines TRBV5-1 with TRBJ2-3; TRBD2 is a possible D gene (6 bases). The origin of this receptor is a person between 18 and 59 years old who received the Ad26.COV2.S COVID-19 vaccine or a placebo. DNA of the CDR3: TGCGCCAGCAGCTTGAGCGGGACAGATACGCAGTATTTT. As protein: CASSLSGTDTQYF.